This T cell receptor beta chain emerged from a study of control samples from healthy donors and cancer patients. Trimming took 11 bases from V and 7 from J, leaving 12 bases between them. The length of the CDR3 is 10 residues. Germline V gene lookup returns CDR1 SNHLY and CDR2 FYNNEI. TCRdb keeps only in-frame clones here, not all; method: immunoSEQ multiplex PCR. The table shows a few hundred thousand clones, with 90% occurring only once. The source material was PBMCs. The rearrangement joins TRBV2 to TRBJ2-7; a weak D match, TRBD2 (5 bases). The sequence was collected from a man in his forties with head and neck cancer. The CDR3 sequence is CAGGYGEQYF. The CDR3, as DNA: TGTGCCGGAGGATACGGGGAGCAGTACTTC. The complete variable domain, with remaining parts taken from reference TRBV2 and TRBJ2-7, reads EPEVTQTPSHQVTQMGQEVILRCVPISNHLYFYWYRQILGQKVEFLVSFYNNEISEKSEIFDDQFSVERPDGSNFTLKIRSTKLEDSAMYFCAGGYGEQYFGPGTRLTVT.